These T cell receptor beta chains were read from a single sample in a study of Graves' ophthalmopathy and Graves' hyperthyroidism. Each CDR3 protein is one row after TCRdb ran MiXCR on the multiplex PCR reads. The table has around 1,000,000 distinct CDR3 sequences, approximately 35% seen once. The specimen sequenced was peripheral blood or thyroid tissue (not recorded which). These receptors all come from an adult man with Graves' hyperthyroidism. Each CDR3 is given without its conserved first and last residue. D genes are given only for firm matches.

v_gene	j_gene	d_gene	CDR3aa
TRBV9	TRBJ1-1	-	ASSAPDTNAF
TRBV10-2	TRBJ2-7	TRBD2	ASSAGLAREQY
TRBV10-3	TRBJ2-7	-	ASSEKGSGRYEQY
TRBV19	TRBJ1-5	TRBD1	ASSTPSVGTGDNQPQH
TRBV15	TRBJ2-5	-	ATSRDTVGQETQY
TRBV9	TRBJ1-1	-	ASSVDGLRTEAF
TRBV5-1	TRBJ1-6	-	ASSVEDNSPLH
TRBV7-2	TRBJ1-2	TRBD1	ASSPQGAGYT
TRBV11-2	TRBJ2-5	-	ASSNAGPYQETQY
TRBV7-2	TRBJ2-5	-	AGRRTATEETLY
TRBV10-2	TRBJ2-6	-	ASSESWGRPPGANVLT
TRBV20-1	TRBJ1-5	TRBD1	SAPEGQGFQPQH
TRBV5-1	TRBJ1-5	-	ASSLAGRRPQH
TRBV12-5	TRBJ2-2	-	ASGLGPGWELF
TRBV20-1	TRBJ1-5	-	SASGDIVYQPQH
TRBV2	TRBJ2-2	TRBD2	DNPKRGGNTGELF
TRBV10-2	TRBJ2-5	TRBD1	ASSEPDRAETQY
TRBV12-3/TRBV12-4	TRBJ1-1	-	ASGWTASEWITEAF
TRBV7-2	TRBJ2-7	TRBD1	ASSTGQGLGYEQY
TRBV20-1	TRBJ1-2	-	SARDRVTYGYT
TRBV15	TRBJ2-6	TRBD1	ATSRDRQGAPGANVLT
TRBV20-1	TRBJ1-1	-	SARGQSAGENTEAF
TRBV6-4	TRBJ2-6	-	ASSYSSGAGYAVTGANVLT
TRBV29-1	TRBJ1-1	-	SVADVDTEAF
TRBV25-1	TRBJ2-7	-	ASSEARWQSYEQY
TRBV11-2	TRBJ2-7	-	ASSLGWTTPTYEQY
TRBV2	TRBJ1-2	-	ASSEIWDEGGYT
TRBV7-9	TRBJ2-2	-	ASSYSTLSGELF
TRBV20-1	TRBJ1-4	TRBD1	SVKSRDRHNEKLF
TRBV4-3	TRBJ1-4	-	ASSQDRATVKLF
TRBV19	TRBJ2-7	TRBD1	ASSITNRGTYEQY
TRBV5-8	TRBJ1-2	TRBD1	ASSGLGQGDGYT
TRBV29-1	TRBJ2-5	TRBD2	SGGRGSRETQY
TRBV29-1	TRBJ1-2	-	SVEHSSYGYT
TRBV7-9	TRBJ1-1	-	ASTSQITEAF
TRBV9	TRBJ1-5	-	ASSVGAADQPQH
TRBV20-1	TRBJ2-7	-	SAEGPTGSSEQY
TRBV6-5	TRBJ1-2	-	ASRQGANYGYT
TRBV10-3	TRBJ2-2	-	ASSDNGDRSITGELF
TRBV10-3	TRBJ1-5	-	ATTGRRNQPQH